The next 26 T cell receptor beta chains were all read from a single sample in a study of blood T cell repertoires in COVID-19. The protocol was immunoSEQ multiplex PCR, while the TCRdb copy is restricted to in-frame clones and leaves out a portion. The top ten clones hold under 5.5% of a sample with 80,000 or so clones, roughly 78% of them seen once. The sample taken for sequencing was peripheral blood. Receptors originate from a woman aged 70-85 years with acute or convalescent COVID-19.

This chain connects TRBV18 to TRBJ1-1; D perhaps matches TRBD1 (6 bases). V lost 5 bases and J lost 1, with 8 bases in between. CDR3 size: 13 residues. From germline, CDR1 is KGHSH and CDR2 LQKENI. The CDR3, as DNA: TGTGCCAGCTCATCGGACAGGAACACTGAAGCTTTCTTT. Its protein product is CASSSDRNTEAFF.

The chain carries TRBV5-6 and TRBJ2-1; possible D gene TRBD2, 5 bases. This CDR3 comprises 13 residues. CDR1 is SGHDT and CDR2 is YYEEEE in the germline V gene. V shed 4 bases and J shed 6 bases, with 11 bases lying between them. The CDR3 region has the DNA TGTGCCAGCAGCGTAGACTACCTCAATGAGCAGTTCTTC. It encodes CASSVDYLNEQFF.

This clone was counted once. The CDR3 DNA sequence: TGTGCCAGCACCCTACAGGGGGCGGGCACTGAAGCTTTCTTT. Translated: CASTLQGAGTEAFF. V gene TRBV5-4 combines with J gene TRBJ1-1; 9 nucleotides match TRBD1. This CDR3 contains 14 residues. V dropped 6 bases and J dropped 4; count of bases not matched to a gene: 7. Per the germline V gene, CDR1 is SGHNT and CDR2 is YYREEE (reference sequence).

The DNA of the CDR3 is TGCGCCAGCAGCCAAAGACCCAGGGAGGATGGCTACACCTTC. It is translated as CASSQRPREDGYTF. The chain joins TRBV4-1 to TRBJ1-2; the D gene is possibly TRBD1 (5 bases). V lost 2 bases and J 6 bases, leaving 13 bases between the germline ends. The CDR3 is 14 residues long. CDR1 MGHRA and CDR2 YSYEKL come from the germline V gene.

The V and J genes are TRBV7-2 and TRBJ2-4, with 8 bases identical to TRBD2. V lost 7 bases and J lost 1; bases outside the gene matches: 3. There are 14 residues in the CDR3. CDR1 and CDR2 (germline): SGHTA, FQGNSA. The CDR3 region is CASTIAGAKNIQYF. CDR3 coding DNA: TGTGCCAGCACAATAGCGGGGGCCAAAAACATTCAGTACTTC. Drawing the rest from reference TRBV7-2 and TRBJ2-4, the complete variable domain is GAGVSQSPSNKVTEKGKDVELRCDPISGHTALYWYRQSLGQGLEFLIYFQGNSAPDKSGLPSDRFSAERTGGSVSTLTIQRTQQEDSAVYLCASTIAGAKNIQYFGAGTRLSVL.

This clone was seen a handful of times. This chain joins TRBV5-1 and TRBJ1-4, with D possibly being TRBD1 (5 bases). Germline V gene lookup returns CDR1 SGHRS and CDR2 YFSETQ. V dropped 4 bases and J dropped 2 bases, with 15 bases sitting between them. This CDR3 spans 16 amino acids. The CDR3 loop reads CASSLYPTDTNEKLFF. Written as DNA, the CDR3 is TGCGCCAGCAGCCTTTACCCGACAGATACTAATGAAAAACTGTTTTTT.

V usage is TRBV6-5 and J usage is TRBJ1-3; TRBD1 might be the D (5 bases). Per germline, CDR1 MNHEY and CDR2 SVGAGI. There are 14 residues in the CDR3. Trimming stripped 9 bases from V and 3 bases from J, with 15 bases between. CDR3 sequence reads: CASGSQGNGNTIYF. DNA for the CDR3: TGTGCCAGTGGGTCGCAGGGTAATGGAAACACCATATATTTT.

This clone is a singleton in its sample. This chain connects TRBV5-6 to TRBJ1-2; D perhaps matches TRBD1 (6 bases). Germline CDR1 and CDR2: SGHDT and YYEEEE. There are 15 residues in the CDR3. Trimming removed 2 bases from V and 4 bases from J, with 15 bases in between. CDR3: CASSLRTASIYGYTF. CDR3 sequence (DNA): TGTGCCAGCAGCTTAAGGACAGCCTCCATCTATGGCTACACCTTC. Combining the CDR3 with reference TRBV5-6 and TRBJ1-2 gives the whole variable domain DAGVTQSPTHLIKTRGQQVTLRCSPKSGHDTVSWYQQALGQGPQFIFQYYEEEERQRGNFPDRFSGHQFPNYSSELNVNALLLGDSALYLCASSLRTASIYGYTFGSGTRLTVV.

The V gene is TRBV6-5, the J gene TRBJ1-1; D perhaps matches TRBD1 (5 bases). Germline values: CDR1 MNHEY, CDR2 SVGAGI. The V end lost 2 bases, the J end lost 2 bases, and 6 bases lay between the germline ends. The CDR3 sequence is 13 residues long. The CDR3 reads CASSYRTNTEAFF. In nucleotides, the CDR3 is TGTGCCAGCAGTTACAGGACAAACACTGAAGCTTTCTTT.

The rearrangement joins TRBV4-1 to TRBJ2-5; weak D call: TRBD2 (6 bases). Germline assignment: CDR1 MGHRA and CDR2 YSYEKL. V shed 1 base and J shed 5 bases, with 14 bases lying between them. This CDR3 is built from 15 residues. CDR3 nucleotide sequence: TGCGCCAGCAGCCAAGTGGCGGGGCTCGGGGAGACCCAGTACTTC. It specifies CASSQVAGLGETQYF.

The DNA for the CDR3 is TGCGCCAGCAGCTTGACCCTAGCGGGGGGAAACCAAGAGACCCAGTACTTC. Its protein product is CASSLTLAGGNQETQYF. The chain uses TRBV5-1 and TRBJ2-5; 11 bases are a match to TRBD2. The V gene's germline CDR1 is SGHRS and CDR2 YFSETQ. V was pared by 1 base and J by 0 bases, with 5 bases of the junction left unmatched. The CDR3 runs to 17 residues.

The table lists this clone with a few counts. CDR3 region: CASSTREGGRGNTEAFF. CDR3 nucleotide sequence: TGTGCCAGCAGTACCCGTGAGGGAGGCAGAGGGAACACTGAAGCTTTCTTT. This chain joins TRBV6-2 or TRBV6-3 and TRBJ1-1, with D uncertain. CDR1 and CDR2 (germline): MNHEY, SVGEGT. The CDR3 length is 17 residues. V lost 5 bases and J 1 base, leaving 20 bases between the germline ends.

This clone was recorded a few times. The rearrangement links TRBV18 to TRBJ2-3; 11 bases line up with TRBD2. The CDR3 contains 16 residues. Per germline, CDR1 KGHSH and CDR2 LQKENI. Trimming took 3 bases from V and 6 from J; bases not matched to a gene: 8. The chain's CDR3 is CASSPPGASGGDTQYF. The DNA of the CDR3 is TGTGCCAGCTCACCCCCCGGAGCTAGCGGGGGGGATACGCAGTATTTT.

V usage is TRBV7-2 and J usage is TRBJ1-3; D call uncertain. The CDR3 loop spans 13 amino acids. The germline V gene has CDR1 SGHTA and CDR2 FQGNSA. Trimming removed 11 bases at V and 0 bases at J, with 11 bases between. The CDR3 sequence: CALGADSGNTIYF. In DNA, the CDR3 is TGTGCCCTAGGTGCCGACTCTGGAAACACCATATATTTT.

The V call is TRBV27, the J call TRBJ1-2; no reliable D call. The V end lost 7 bases, the J end lost 2 bases, and 14 bases lay between the germline ends. The V gene's germline CDR1 is MNHEY and CDR2 SMNVEV (reference sequence). The CDR3 has 14 residues. CDR3 coding DNA: TGTGCCAGCAAACGACCAGGCCAGAACTATGGCTACACCTTC. As protein: CASKRPGQNYGYTF.

The genes are TRBV11-2 and TRBJ1-2; 7 bases line up with TRBD1. This CDR3 is 15 amino acids long. V dropped 1 base and J dropped 4; count of bases not matched to a gene: 6. Germline V gene lookup returns CDR1 SGHAT and CDR2 FQNNGV. CDR3 protein: CASSLGGDRSYGYTF. For the CDR3, the DNA is TGTGCCAGCAGCTTAGGGGGGGACAGAAGCTATGGCTACACCTTC. The entire variable domain, with the rest obtained from reference TRBV11-2 and TRBJ1-2, is as follows: EAGVAQSPRYKIIEKRQSVAFWCNPISGHATLYWYQQILGQGPKLLIQFQNNGVVDDSQLPKDRFSAERLKGVDSTLKIQPAKLEDSAVYLCASSLGGDRSYGYTFGSGTRLTVV.

The chain employs TRBV3-1 (or the pseudogene TRBV3-2) and TRBJ2-1, with 7 bases fitting TRBD1. This CDR3 region has 18 residues. The trim removed 3 bases at V and 2 bases at J, leaving 13 bases unmatched. Germline V CDR1 and CDR2: LGHDT, YNNKEL (reference sequence). The CDR3 DNA follows: TGTGCCAGCAGCCACGAGACATTTCAGGGGGTTACCTACAATGAGCAGTTCTTC. It encodes CASSHETFQGVTYNEQFF.

The chain recombines TRBV9 with TRBJ2-3; a possible D gene is TRBD2 (5 bases). Per germline, CDR1 SGDLS and CDR2 YYNGEE. The CDR3 totals 11 residues. The V and J ends lost 4 bases and 11 bases respectively, with 11 bases between them. The CDR3 bases are TGTGCCAGCAGCCCCTCCGGGGTGCAGTATTTT. Protein product: CASSPSGVQYF. Variable domain in full (rest from reference TRBV9 and TRBJ2-3): DSGVTQTPKHLITATGQRVTLRCSPRSGDLSVYWYQQSLDQGLQFLIQYYNGEERAKGNILERFSAQQFPDLHSELNLSSLELGDSALYFCASSPSGVQYFGPGTRLTVL.

This clone turned up a few times. The rearrangement links TRBV19 to TRBJ2-7; D might be TRBD1 (6 bases). This CDR3 has 14 amino acids. Trimming stripped 3 bases from V and 4 bases from J, with 13 bases between. Looked up from germline, CDR1 is LNHDA and CDR2 is SQIVND (reference sequence). The CDR3 sequence is CASSISQGGYEQYF. The CDR3 DNA reads as TGTGCCAGTAGTATTTCACAGGGTGGGTACGAGCAGTACTTC.

A single count supports this clone. The genes are TRBV11-3 and TRBJ1-2; D is undetermined. The CDR3 is made up of 13 amino acids. The germline V gene encodes CDR1 SGHNT and CDR2 YENEEA. The V end was cut by 1 base, the J end by 8 bases, with 11 bases between. CDR3 sequence: CASSLGGERGYTF. The CDR3 bases are TGTGCCAGCAGCTTAGGGGGAGAACGAGGCTACACCTTC.

The chain has TRBV9 and TRBJ1-1; D uncertain. The CDR3 has 12 residues. The V gene's germline CDR1 is SGDLS and CDR2 YYNGEE. The germline V and J ends were trimmed by 4 bases and 3 bases, with 7 bases remaining between them. CDR3: CASSPQDTEAFF. DNA for the CDR3: TGTGCCAGCAGCCCCCAGGACACTGAAGCTTTCTTT.

The chain combines TRBV4-2 with TRBJ1-5; the D is unclear. This CDR3 region has 17 residues. Germline V CDR1 and CDR2: LGHNA, YNFKEQ. V was cut by 1 base and J by 1 base, with 14 bases left in between. CDR3 sequence reads: CASSQASGLWSNQPQHF. The CDR3 DNA reads as TGTGCCAGCAGCCAAGCTTCTGGCCTTTGGAGCAATCAGCCCCAGCATTTT.

The V call is TRBV5-1, the J call TRBJ2-3; D uncertain. The CDR3 runs to 16 residues. Germline V gene sequence: CDR1 SGHRS, CDR2 YFSETQ. Trimming removed 0 bases from V and 2 bases from J, with 13 bases in between. Here the CDR3 DNA reads TGCGCCAGCAGCTTGGCAGGTGACCTTAACACAGATACGCAGTATTTT. Protein: CASSLAGDLNTDTQYF.

This chain uses TRBV5-4 with TRBJ1-2; 8 bases are shared with TRBD1. The CDR3 has 14 amino acids. CDR1 is SGHNT and CDR2 is YYREEE in the germline V gene (reference sequence). With 0 bases clipped from V and 5 bases from J, the junction kept 3 bases outside the gene matches. CDR3 bases: TGTGCCAGCAGCTTGGGACAGGGGACATATGGCTACACCTTC. Amino acid sequence: CASSLGQGTYGYTF.

This chain connects TRBV5-5 to TRBJ2-7; D possibly corresponds to TRBD2 (6 bases). Trimming left V 4 bases short and J 2 bases short, with 16 bases between. The CDR3 loop spans 15 amino acids. Germline assignment: CDR1 SGHKS and CDR2 YYEKEE (reference sequence). CDR3: CASSNSGSVPYEQYF. The CDR3 region has the DNA TGTGCCAGCAGCAACAGCGGGTCCGTGCCCTACGAGCAGTACTTC.

This clone showed up just once. The chain recombines TRBV11-2 with TRBJ2-7, with 9 bases matching TRBD1. With 1 base clipped from V and 9 bases from J, the junction kept 7 bases outside the gene matches. Germline V gene data show CDR1 as SGHAT and CDR2 as FQNNGV. The CDR3 runs 14 residues. The CDR3 loop is CASSLVGTGKGQYF. The CDR3 DNA reads as TGTGCCAGCAGCTTAGTAGGGACAGGGAAGGGGCAGTACTTC.